This entry concerns a single T cell receptor (beta chain). Its antigen is as yet unknown. The repertoire was sequenced with immunoSEQ multiplex PCR; TCRdb's copy has only in-frame clones and lacks some. The sample carries about 170,000 clones, approximately 86% recorded once. Trimming stripped 6 bases from V and 0 bases from J, with 8 bases between. Germline CDR1 SNHLY, CDR2 FYNNEI. This CDR3 is built from 14 residues. This record belongs to a study of cytomegalovirus exposure and HLA in healthy donors. General observations from the study: Per published reports, the classifier diagnosed cytomegalovirus status with high specificity and sensitivity. TCR beta chains numbering more than 150 were designated cytomegalovirus-associated.

The rearrangement joins TRBV2 to TRBJ1-4, with D possibly being TRBD1 (5 bases). This TCR came from a man between 18 and 35 years old in good health and CMV-seropositive. Sequencing was done on a sample of PBMCs. The CDR3 loop is CASRWTTTNEKLFF. The CDR3 nucleotides are TGTGCCAGCAGGTGGACAACAACTAATGAAAAACTGTTTTTT.